This TCR beta chain was documented in a study of blood T cell repertoires in COVID-19. Study-level background: The study drew acute and convalescent COVID-19 samples from the United States, Italy and Spain. The cDNA or gDNA used as material had been derived from T cells, B-cell-depleted T cells, or PBMCs.

The J segment lost 6 bases and the V segment lost 1 base, leaving 2 bases of the junction unmatched. CDR3 length equals 14 residues. The germline V gene has CDR1 LGHNT and CDR2 FRNRAP. How the authors handled the data: Amplification with reference gene primers provided the estimates of nucleated cell counts. Assay: immunoSEQ multiplex PCR; the TCRdb copy retains only in-frame clones and omits some. V and J calls and clone size are copied from that table; D and trimming were computed from the DNA. The sample records 300,000 to 350,000 clones, 80% to 90% being singletons. The gene calls are TRBV12-5 and TRBJ2-2, with 7 bases lining up with TRBD2. Material: peripheral blood. The receptor was derived from a man aged 30 to 45 with active or convalescent COVID-19. The DNA for the CDR3 is TGTGCTAGTGGTTTGGCAGGGAGGGCCGGGGAGCTGTTTTTT. Translating it yields CASGLAGRAGELFF.